The 30 T cell receptor beta chains below all came from one sample that was sequenced in a study of CD8+ T cells in alopecia areata. Isolated RNA was reverse transcribed into cDNA used as the sequencing template. The repertoire was sequenced with immunoSEQ multiplex PCR; TCRdb's copy has only in-frame clones and lacks some. The sample lists fewer than 200,000 clones, 50% to 65% seen once, with 14% in the top ten. The sample's treatment: oral pan-JAK inhibitor, 5-10 mg twice daily. The source was CD4+ T cells sorted from blood, collected at week 24, from a patient treated with tofacitinib. The receptors derive from a human donor with alopecia areata.

This clone was recorded only once. The chain recombines TRBV29-1 with TRBJ2-3, with TRBD1 as a possible D gene (5 bases). In germline, CDR1 is SQVTM, CDR2 ANQGSEA. CDR3 length: 11 residues. The ends were cut back, 2 bases at V and 10 bases at J, with 10 bases in the middle. CDR3 sequence: CSVEIGDAQYF. CDR3 DNA: TGCAGCGTTGAAATAGGGGATGCGCAGTATTTT.

The J gene is TRBJ1-5, the V gene TRBV30; TRBD1 matches 7 bases. After removal of 3 bases from V and 4 bases from J, the junction contained 6 bases not matched to a gene. The germline V gene encodes CDR1 GTSNPN and CDR2 SVGIG (reference sequence). The CDR3 sequence is 14 residues long. This CDR3 reads CAWSPGQPNQPQHF. CDR3 nucleotide sequence: TGTGCCTGGAGCCCGGGACAGCCAAATCAGCCCCAGCATTTT.

The genes are TRBV5-1 and TRBJ2-5; a possible D gene is TRBD2 (6 bases). The V and J ends lost 4 bases and 0 bases respectively, with 13 bases between them. Germline CDR1 SGHRS, CDR2 YFSETQ. There are 15 residues in the CDR3. The CDR3 region is CASSVRELYQETQYF. CDR3 nucleotides: TGCGCCAGCAGCGTACGGGAGCTGTACCAAGAGACCCAGTACTTC.

This clone was detected only a few times. The chain uses TRBV27 and TRBJ2-5; TRBD1 aligns across 7 bases. Per germline, CDR1 MNHEY and CDR2 SMNVEV (reference sequence). The CDR3 contains 14 residues. The J segment lost 2 bases and the V segment lost 5 bases, leaving 5 bases of the junction unmatched. The CDR3 bases are TGTGCCAGCAGTGCGGACAGGAGACAAGAGACCCAGTACTTC. This translates into CASSADRRQETQYF.

This clone was counted only a few times. The rearrangement joins TRBV29-1 to TRBJ2-3; D not resolved. There are 13 residues in the CDR3. In germline, CDR1 is SQVTM, CDR2 ANQGSEA. With 4 bases removed from V and 0 bases from J, the gap between germline ends came to 8 bases. CDR3 sequence reads: CSVGPTSTDTQYF. Here the CDR3 DNA reads TGCAGCGTTGGACCTACTAGCACAGATACGCAGTATTTT.

Comments on this clone: Distinct nucleotide sequences in the sample also encode this CDR3. The chain recombines TRBV30 with TRBJ1-2, with 7 bases fitting TRBD1. V lost 5 bases, J lost 2 bases, and 2 bases stayed unmatched. Germline CDR1 and CDR2: GTSNPN and SVGIG (reference sequence). CDR3 length equals 12 residues. The CDR3 DNA is TGTGCCTGGGACAGGGTGAACTATGGCTACACCTTC. Protein: CAWDRVNYGYTF.

This clone came up a few times. V usage is TRBV2 and J usage is TRBJ1-1; no clear D. Trimming removed 4 bases at V and 6 bases at J, with 12 bases between. Germline V gives CDR1 SNHLY, CDR2 FYNNEI. The CDR3 length is 13 residues. As DNA, the CDR3 is TGTGCCAGCAGTGTTTCCCGGCCAGCTGAAGCTTTCTTT. This encodes CASSVSRPAEAFF. The full variable domain, completed using reference TRBV2 and TRBJ1-1, is EPEVTQTPSHQVTQMGQEVILRCVPISNHLYFYWYRQILGQKVEFLVSFYNNEISEKSEIFDDQFSVERPDGSNFTLKIRSTKLEDSAMYFCASSVSRPAEAFFGQGTRLTVV.

This chain links TRBV29-1 with TRBJ1-3; D may be TRBD1 (5 bases). V was clipped by 7 bases and J by 1 base, with 11 bases between them. The CDR3 is 13 residues long. Germline lookup yields CDR1 SQVTM and CDR2 ANQGSEA. CDR3 region: CSGVRGSGNTIYF. CDR3 coding DNA: TGCAGCGGCGTCCGGGGGTCTGGAAACACCATATATTTT.

This clone showed up many times. This chain joins TRBV14 and TRBJ2-3; D ambiguous. CDR1 and CDR2 (germline): SGHDN, FVKESK. This CDR3 is 14 amino acids long. The ends were cut back, 1 base at V and 6 bases at J, with 11 bases in the middle. In DNA form, the CDR3 reads TGTGCCAGCAGCCAAGTTACCAGGTTGGATACGCAGTATTTT. This sequence encodes CASSQVTRLDTQYF.

The V gene is TRBV19, the J gene TRBJ1-2, with 7 nucleotides matching TRBD1. Germline CDR1 and CDR2: LNHDA and SQIVND (reference sequence). V was clipped by 4 bases and J by 0 bases; unmatched bases: 2. The CDR3 spans 14 residues. CDR3 sequence (DNA): TGTGCCAGTAGTACGGGACAGACTAACTATGGCTACACCTTC. Translated: CASSTGQTNYGYTF.

This clone was observed a handful of times. V gene TRBV15 combines with J gene TRBJ2-7; D ambiguous. Germline V gives CDR1 LNHNV, CDR2 YYDKDF (reference sequence). Trimming stripped 6 bases from V and 6 bases from J, with 18 bases between. The CDR3 length is 14 residues. The CDR3 bases are TGTGCCACCAGGAACGTGGCGGCCCCCTCCGAGCAGTACTTC. It specifies CATRNVAAPSEQYF.

This clone was seen only a few times. The V and J genes are TRBV4-2 and TRBJ2-4; 12 bases are shared with TRBD2. Germline-derived CDR1 and CDR2 are LGHNA and YNFKEQ. CDR3 length: 16 residues. The ends lost 4 bases at V and 6 bases at J; junction bases unmatched: 7. In DNA form, the CDR3 reads TGTGCCAGCAGCCCGTCTAGCGGGGGGGTTAGAAACATTCAGTACTTC. Its protein is CASSPSSGGVRNIQYF.

The chain links TRBV5-1 to TRBJ2-5, with TRBD1 matching over 8 bases. Germline CDR1 reads SGHRS; CDR2 reads YFSETQ. J was trimmed by 6 bases and V by 0 bases; bases with no gene match: 10. The CDR3 is 16 residues long. CDR3 in DNA: TGCGCCAGCAGCTTGGCCGTGCCAGGGGGCGCGAAGACCCAGTACTTC. Protein product: CASSLAVPGGAKTQYF.

This clone was seen once. The CDR3 coding sequence is TGTGCCAGCAGGAGTGACTTTAATGAAAAACTGTTTTTT. It is translated as CASRSDFNEKLFF. The chain has TRBV27 and TRBJ1-4; D is unresolved. This CDR3 comprises 13 residues. Germline CDR1 reads MNHEY; CDR2 reads SMNVEV (reference sequence). The V end lost 6 bases, the J end lost 4 bases, and 9 bases lay between the germline ends.

V gene TRBV7-2 combines with J gene TRBJ1-1; 8 nucleotides align to TRBD1. With 5 bases clipped from V and 4 bases from J, the junction kept 6 bases outside the gene matches. Germline V gene sequence: CDR1 SGHTA, CDR2 FQGNSA. This CDR3 has 14 residues. CDR3 in amino acids: CASSPTGAGTEAFF. The DNA for the CDR3 is TGTGCCAGCAGCCCGACAGGGGCGGGCACTGAAGCTTTCTTT.

This chain uses TRBV5-6 with TRBJ2-3; D possibly corresponds to TRBD2 (5 bases). Germline CDR1 SGHDT, CDR2 YYEEEE. The CDR3 is 16 residues long. With 0 bases removed from V and 0 bases from J, the gap between germline ends came to 11 bases. CDR3 residues: CASSLEGGPSTDTQYF. CDR3 in DNA: TGTGCCAGCAGCTTGGAAGGCGGGCCGAGCACAGATACGCAGTATTTT.

This clone is a singleton in its sample. The chain has TRBV7-3 and TRBJ1-1; D is ambiguous. The germline V and J ends were trimmed by 3 bases and 6 bases, with 11 bases remaining between them. This CDR3 region has 13 residues. The germline V gene has CDR1 SGHTA and CDR2 FQGTGA. This CDR3 is CASSFLKGSEAFF. Written as DNA, the CDR3 is TGTGCCAGCAGCTTTCTTAAGGGTTCTGAAGCTTTCTTT.

J is TRBJ2-5 and V is TRBV29-1; D is unresolved. Trimming left V 4 bases short and J 2 bases short, with 14 bases between. CDR1 is SQVTM, CDR2 ANQGSEA, per germline. The CDR3 covers 14 residues. The CDR3, as DNA: TGCAGCGTTGTCCAGTTGCGAGAGCAAGAGACCCAGTACTTC. Its translation is CSVVQLREQETQYF.

This sequence joins TRBV7-9 and TRBJ2-5; 7 nucleotides agree with TRBD1. CDR3 length equals 15 residues. V was clipped by 3 bases and J by 5 bases; unmatched bases: 9. Germline V gene lookup returns CDR1 SEHNR and CDR2 FQNEAQ (reference sequence). This CDR3 reads CASSFEGQSFETQYF. CDR3 in DNA: TGTGCCAGCAGCTTCGAGGGACAGTCCTTCGAGACCCAGTACTTC.

This clone was seen only once. The chain uses TRBV27 and TRBJ1-5; D not certain. Between the trimmed V and J ends, which lost 3 bases and 0 bases, there was a span of 6 bases. The CDR3 has 14 residues. The germline CDR1 and CDR2 sequences are MNHEY and SMNVEV (reference sequence). CDR3 sequence: CASSFRTSNQPQHF. For the CDR3, the DNA is TGTGCCAGCAGTTTTAGAACTAGCAATCAGCCCCAGCATTTT.

The chain couples TRBV7-9 to TRBJ1-4; D possibly corresponds to TRBD1 (6 bases). Trimming left V 4 bases short and J 5 bases short, with 8 bases between. CDR1 is SEHNR and CDR2 is FQNEAQ in the germline V gene (reference sequence). The CDR3 loop spans 13 amino acids. The CDR3 reads CASSSGTNEKLFF. CDR3 DNA: TGTGCCAGCAGCTCCGGGACAAATGAAAAACTGTTTTTT.

V and J are TRBV4-1 and TRBJ2-3; D is perhaps TRBD1 or TRBD2 (5 bases each). Trimming took 1 base from V and 1 from J, leaving 9 bases between them. Germline CDR1 is MGHRA and CDR2 is YSYEKL. The CDR3 has 15 residues. This CDR3 reads CASSQGGIRTDTQYF. The CDR3 region has the DNA TGCGCCAGCAGCCAAGGGGGGATCCGCACAGATACGCAGTATTTT.

This chain joins TRBV30 and TRBJ2-1; TRBD2 matches at 8 bases. The CDR3 length is 15 residues. V trimming: 1 base; J trimming: 2 bases; junction bases outside the gene matches: 4. CDR1 and CDR2 (germline): GTSNPN, SVGIG (reference sequence). The CDR3 DNA is TGTGCCTGGAGTGGGAAGCGGGGGCCCTACAATGAGCAGTTCTTC. This translates into CAWSGKRGPYNEQFF. Using reference TRBV30 and TRBJ2-1 for the parts outside the CDR3, the full variable domain is SQTIHQWPATLVQPVGSPLSLECTVEGTSNPNLYWYRQAAGRGLQLLFYSVGIGQISSEVPQNLSASRPQDRQFILSSKKLLLSDSGFYLCAWSGKRGPYNEQFFGPGTRLTVL.

This clone was seen a single time. The chain links TRBV6-6 to TRBJ1-2, with D tentatively TRBD1 (6 bases). This CDR3 spans 13 amino acids. Germline V gene lookup returns CDR1 MNHNY and CDR2 SVGAGI (reference sequence). V lost 5 bases and J lost 2, with 9 bases in between. The CDR3 sequence is CASSQDRNYGYTF. In nucleotides, the CDR3 is TGTGCCAGCAGTCAGGACAGAAACTATGGCTACACCTTC.

V gene TRBV7-9 combines with J gene TRBJ1-2; 9 bases are shared with TRBD1. The junction had 12 bases not matched to a gene; V was cut back by 6 bases and J by 7 bases. The CDR3 has 15 residues. From germline, CDR1 is SEHNR and CDR2 FQNEAQ (reference sequence). CDR3 region: CASRPDRGRIGGYTF. The CDR3 DNA is TGTGCCAGCAGACCCGACAGGGGGAGGATAGGTGGCTACACCTTC.

The chain joins TRBV30 to TRBJ2-3; 8 bases align to TRBD2. This CDR3 has 16 amino acids. The ends lost 3 bases at V and 4 bases at J; junction bases unmatched: 12. Per the germline V gene, CDR1 is GTSNPN and CDR2 is SVGIG (reference sequence). This chain's CDR3 is CAWSGRTGGQSDTQYF. CDR3 nucleotides: TGTGCCTGGAGCGGCCGGACGGGGGGGCAGTCAGATACGCAGTATTTT.

This chain joins TRBV29-1 and TRBJ1-2; TRBD1 is a possible D gene (6 bases). The CDR3 loop spans 14 amino acids. Germline assignment: CDR1 SQVTM and CDR2 ANQGSEA. V was shortened by 3 bases and J by 4 bases, with 15 bases between the two germline ends. The CDR3 bases are TGCAGCGTTGACCGTCAGGGGATGTCCTATGGCTACACCTTC. As protein: CSVDRQGMSYGYTF.

This clone came up once. This sequence joins TRBV9 and TRBJ2-2; D remains ambiguous. There are 15 residues in the CDR3. Germline values: CDR1 SGDLS, CDR2 YYNGEE. Deletions cut 0 bases from V and 1 base from J, with 7 bases between. CDR3 DNA sequence: TGTGCCAGCAGCGTAGATTCCGGGAACACCGGGGAGCTGTTTTTT. Translated, it gives CASSVDSGNTGELFF.

The chain has TRBV7-8 and TRBJ2-7; D is perhaps TRBD1 or TRBD2 (5 bases each). V lost 4 bases, J lost 6 bases, and 19 bases lay in between. The CDR3 extends over 15 amino acids. Germline V gene data show CDR1 as SGHVS and CDR2 as FQNEAQ. CDR3 in DNA: TGTGCCAGCAGCTATGGGACGGCACCGACGGGCGAGCAGTACTTC. It is translated as CASSYGTAPTGEQYF. The full variable domain, its missing parts supplied by reference TRBV7-8 and TRBJ2-7, is GAGVSQSPRYKVAKRGQDVALRCDPISGHVSLFWYQQALGQGPEFLTYFQNEAQLDKSGLPSDRFFAERPEGSVSTLKIQRTQQEDSAVYLCASSYGTAPTGEQYFGPGTRLTVT.

This sequence joins TRBV5-1 and TRBJ1-1; 7 nucleotides agree with TRBD1. The ends lost 4 bases at V and 6 bases at J; junction bases unmatched: 9. There are 14 residues in the CDR3. The germline gives CDR1 SGHRS, CDR2 YFSETQ. CDR3: CASSGRQGGSEAFF. CDR3 sequence (DNA): TGCGCCAGCAGCGGGCGACAGGGAGGCTCTGAAGCTTTCTTT. Variable domain in full (rest from reference TRBV5-1 and TRBJ1-1): KAGVTQTPRYLIKTRGQQVTLSCSPISGHRSVSWYQQTPGQGLQFLFEYFSETQRNKGNFPGRFSGRQFSNSRSEMNVSTLELGDSALYLCASSGRQGGSEAFFGQGTRLTVV.